This TCR beta chain was captured in a study of cytomegalovirus exposure and HLA in healthy donors. General observations from the study: On later analysis, the bulk of CMV-associated TCR beta chains appeared to be HLA-restricted. A later analysis found TCR association rates differed by HLA locus, highest for DRB1 and lowest for HLA-C. With later analysis, a missense DCLRE1C variant became linked to TCR beta V- and J-gene trimming.

Concerning this clone: The antigen is unknown.

60 Vbeta and 13 Jbeta primers were used in PCR. TCRdb's table, derived via immunoSEQ multiplex PCR, lists solely in-frame clones and lacks some. The sample records about 110,000 clones, around three quarters being singletons. Per the germline V gene, CDR1 is MNHEY and CDR2 is SVGAGI. The CDR3 has 15 residues. V shed 2 bases and J shed 2 bases, with 10 bases lying between them. The genes are TRBV6-5 and TRBJ2-1; D may be TRBD2 (5 bases). Sequencing was performed on PBMCs. The sequence derives from a human donor in good health. This chain's CDR3 is CASSYGGSAYNEQFF. The CDR3 nucleotides are TGTGCCAGCAGTTACGGCGGGTCTGCCTACAATGAGCAGTTCTTC.